This passage covers 10 T cell receptor beta chains from one sample sequenced in a study of CD8+ T cells in alopecia areata (dated by TCRdb to between 2017 and 2018). To prepare the library, the immunoSEQ multiplex PCR assay was applied. RNA was extracted from all samples and reverse transcribed into cDNA as template for TCR sequencing. TCRdb carries this immuneACCESS record with in-frame sequences only. Its versions omit some clonotypes, under half of them owing to an unresolved V gene in the studies checked, with the rest unexplained. The sample data list approximately 100,000 clones, and 35% to 50% of these were observed just once. The top ten constitute under 0.9% of the sample. Sequencing was performed on CD4+ T cells sorted from blood. These receptors were obtained from a human donor with alopecia areata.

The rearrangement joins TRBV30 to TRBJ2-5; a weak D match, TRBD1 (5 bases). The CDR3 is 13 amino acids. V was trimmed by 3 bases and J by 4 bases, leaving 12 bases between them. Germline V gives CDR1 GTSNPN, CDR2 SVGIG (reference sequence). CDR3 loop: CAWRDGAGETQYF. The CDR3 DNA reads as TGTGCCTGGAGAGATGGGGCTGGAGAGACCCAGTACTTC.

The chain joins TRBV5-4 to TRBJ2-5; 9 positions match TRBD1. Looked up from germline, CDR1 is SGHNT and CDR2 is YYREEE (reference sequence). With 7 bases clipped from V and 5 bases from J, the junction kept 6 bases outside the gene matches. CDR3 length: 13 residues. The CDR3, as DNA: TGTGCCAGCGGAACAGGGGGCGGGGAGACCCAGTACTTC. This gives the protein CASGTGGGETQYF.

The chain recombines TRBV5-6 with TRBJ2-5; D might be TRBD1 (6 bases). The J call may be incorrect, as the DNA end agrees better with TRBJ2-7. Germline values: CDR1 SGHDT, CDR2 YYEEEE. The CDR3 is made up of 13 amino acids. The CDR3, as DNA: TGTGCCAGCAGCTTGGACAGGGCCCACGAGCAGTACTTC. It codes for CASSLDRAHEQYF.

This chain joins TRBV30 and TRBJ1-2; D possibly corresponds to TRBD1 (6 bases). The germline V gene encodes CDR1 GTSNPN and CDR2 SVGIG (reference sequence). The CDR3 sequence is 12 residues long. The V and J ends lost 0 bases and 6 bases respectively, with 8 bases between them. The chain's CDR3 is CAWSVTGNGYTF. DNA of the CDR3: TGTGCCTGGAGTGTTACAGGGAATGGCTACACCTTC. The variable domain in full, completed from reference TRBV30 and TRBJ1-2, reads SQTIHQWPATLVQPVGSPLSLECTVEGTSNPNLYWYRQAAGRGLQLLFYSVGIGQISSEVPQNLSASRPQDRQFILSSKKLLLSDSGFYLCAWSVTGNGYTFGSGTRLTVV.

The chain links TRBV7-2 to TRBJ2-3; D possibly corresponds to TRBD2 (6 bases). Germline-derived CDR1 and CDR2 are SGHTA and FQGNSA. The CDR3 has 14 residues. Trimming removed 2 bases at V and 2 bases at J, with 8 bases between. CDR3 sequence (DNA): TGTGCCAGCAGCTTAAGGCGGGACACAGATACGCAGTATTTT. It specifies CASSLRRDTDTQYF.

The V call is TRBV30, the J call TRBJ2-2; 7 bases align to TRBD2. This CDR3 spans 14 amino acids. CDR1 GTSNPN and CDR2 SVGIG come from the germline V gene (reference sequence). V shed 0 bases, J shed 4 bases, and the junction held 2 bases outside the gene matches. CDR3 coding DNA: TGTGCCTGGAGTGTAGCGGGAAGCACCGGGGAGCTGTTTTTT. The encoded protein is CAWSVAGSTGELFF.

This clone was observed a few times. The chain links TRBV7-6 to TRBJ2-5; possible D gene TRBD2, 5 bases. The CDR3 spans 14 residues. The germline V gene encodes CDR1 SGHVS and CDR2 FNYEAQ. The V gene lost 4 bases and the J gene lost 2 bases, with 11 bases spanning the gap. The DNA for the CDR3 is TGTGCCAGCAGCTACCACGGAGGTCAAGAGACCCAGTACTTC. Encoded protein: CASSYHGGQETQYF.

The chain uses TRBV29-1 and TRBJ2-3; 8 bases fit TRBD2. Trimming at V came to 6 bases and at J to 0 bases, leaving 5 bases not matched to a gene. Germline V gene lookup returns CDR1 SQVTM and CDR2 ANQGSEA. The CDR3 contains 14 residues. The CDR3 protein is CSVRLAPSTDTQYF. The CDR3 coding sequence is TGCAGCGTCCGACTAGCGCCTAGCACAGATACGCAGTATTTT.

The chain uses TRBV29-1 and TRBJ2-3, with TRBD1 identical over 7 bases. Germline values: CDR1 SQVTM, CDR2 ANQGSEA. There are 12 residues in the CDR3. The V and J ends lost 4 bases and 7 bases, in that order; junction bases with no gene match: 5. The CDR3 coding sequence is TGCAGCGTTGGACAGGGAATTAATACGCAGTATTTT. It is translated as CSVGQGINTQYF.

The V gene is TRBV28, the J gene TRBJ2-3; D remains ambiguous. Germline lookup yields CDR1 MDHEN and CDR2 SYDVKM. Trimming removed 8 bases from V and 2 bases from J, with 14 bases in between. The CDR3 is 14 amino acids. The CDR3 sequence is CASRRTALTDTQYF. CDR3 in DNA: TGTGCCAGCCGCCGGACCGCACTCACAGATACGCAGTATTTT.